The clone carrying this T cell receptor (beta chain) was detected a few times. The antigen remains undetermined. The data are from a study of blood T cells in healthy people across ages. Study-wide points: It was found that TCR beta diversity correlated strongly with the percentage of naive T cells.

Looked up from germline, CDR1 is PRHDT and CDR2 is FYEKMQ (reference sequence). The CDR3 is 14 residues long. J gave up 6 bases and V 4 bases, and 8 bases lay outside the gene matches. A sample-barcoded 5' primer and a J-beta primer mix were used in a second PCR of roughly 7 to 12 cycles. Each cDNA molecule, via a template-switch adaptor with 12 random nucleotides, was tagged. TCRdb called the 5' RACE reads again in MiXCR, with one record for every CDR3 protein. The sample yields around 580,000 distinct CDR3 sequences, roughly 48% seen once. V usage is TRBV13 and J usage is TRBJ1-2; 7 bases fit TRBD1. Sequenced input: blood. The receptor was isolated from a man older than 75 in good health. The CDR3 nucleotides are TGTGCCAGCAGCTCAACGACAGGGTTGGATGGCTACACCTTC. Amino acid sequence: CASSSTTGLDGYTF.